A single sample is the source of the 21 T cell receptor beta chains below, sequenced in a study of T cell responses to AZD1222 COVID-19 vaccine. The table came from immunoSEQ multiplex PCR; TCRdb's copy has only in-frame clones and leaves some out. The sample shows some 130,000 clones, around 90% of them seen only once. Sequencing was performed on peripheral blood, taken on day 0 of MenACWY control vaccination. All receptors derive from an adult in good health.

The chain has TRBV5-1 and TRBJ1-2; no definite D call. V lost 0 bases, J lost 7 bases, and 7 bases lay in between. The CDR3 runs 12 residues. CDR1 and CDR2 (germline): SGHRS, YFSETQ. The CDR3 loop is CASSLVGAGYTF. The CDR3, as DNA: TGCGCCAGCAGCTTGGTGGGCGCTGGCTACACCTTC.

The CDR3 bases are TGTGCCAGCAGCTTAGCTTCCCAGGGGAGCTCTGGAAACACCATATATTTT. Its protein product is CASSLASQGSSGNTIYF. This sequence joins TRBV7-9 and TRBJ1-3; TRBD1 is a possible D gene (6 bases). The CDR3 is made up of 17 amino acids. Between the trimmed V and J ends, which lost 0 bases and 0 bases, there was a span of 12 bases. Germline V lookup: CDR1 SEHNR, CDR2 FQNEAQ (reference sequence).

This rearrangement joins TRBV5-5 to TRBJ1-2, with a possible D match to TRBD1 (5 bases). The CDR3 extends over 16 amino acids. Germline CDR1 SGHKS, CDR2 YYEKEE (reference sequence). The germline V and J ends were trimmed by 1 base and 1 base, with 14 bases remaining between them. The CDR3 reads CASSLRGDSLNYGYTF. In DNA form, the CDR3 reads TGTGCCAGCAGCTTGCGGGGAGACAGCCTTAACTATGGCTACACCTTC.

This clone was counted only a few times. The CDR3 sequence: CASSLARSRPAFF. The CDR3 DNA reads as TGTGCCAGCAGCTTAGCACGGTCGCGTCCAGCTTTCTTT. V is TRBV11-2 and J is TRBJ1-1; no definite D call. Between the trimmed V and J ends, which lost 1 base and 10 bases, there was a span of 13 bases. Germline loops: CDR1 SGHAT, CDR2 FQNNGV. The CDR3 consists of 13 residues.

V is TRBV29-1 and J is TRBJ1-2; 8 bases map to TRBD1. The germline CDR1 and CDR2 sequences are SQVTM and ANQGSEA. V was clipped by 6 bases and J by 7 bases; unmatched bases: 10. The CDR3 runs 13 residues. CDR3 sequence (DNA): TGCAGCGTATACCCAGGGGGCTTCGGTGGCTACACCTTC. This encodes CSVYPGGFGGYTF.

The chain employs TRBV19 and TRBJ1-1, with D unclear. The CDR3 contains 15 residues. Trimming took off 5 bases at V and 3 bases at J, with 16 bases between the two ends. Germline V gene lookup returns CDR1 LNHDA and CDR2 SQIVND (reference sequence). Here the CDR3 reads CASSPRRAAHTEAFF. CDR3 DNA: TGTGCCAGTAGTCCCCGACGGGCAGCCCACACTGAAGCTTTCTTT. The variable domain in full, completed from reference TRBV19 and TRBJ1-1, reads DGGITQSPKYLFRKEGQNVTLSCEQNLNHDAMYWYRQDPGQGLRLIYYSQIVNDFQKGDIAEGYSVSREKKESFPLTVTSAQKNPTAFYLCASSPRRAAHTEAFFGQGTRLTVV.

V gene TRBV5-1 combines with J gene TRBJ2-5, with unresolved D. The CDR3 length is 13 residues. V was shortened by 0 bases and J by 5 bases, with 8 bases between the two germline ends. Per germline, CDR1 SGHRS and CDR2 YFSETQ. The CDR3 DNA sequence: TGCGCCAGCAGCTTGGCTGTAGTGGAGACCCAGTACTTC. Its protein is CASSLAVVETQYF.

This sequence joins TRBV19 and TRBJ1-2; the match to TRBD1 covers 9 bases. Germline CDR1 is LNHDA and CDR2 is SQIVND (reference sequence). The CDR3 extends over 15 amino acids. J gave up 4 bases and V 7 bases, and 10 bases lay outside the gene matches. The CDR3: CASMAGTGNFYGYTF. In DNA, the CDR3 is TGTGCCAGTATGGCCGGGACAGGGAATTTCTATGGCTACACCTTC.

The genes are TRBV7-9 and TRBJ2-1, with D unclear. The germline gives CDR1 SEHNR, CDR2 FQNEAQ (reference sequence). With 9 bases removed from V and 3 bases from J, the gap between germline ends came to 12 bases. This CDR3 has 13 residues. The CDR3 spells CASTIEFYNEQFF. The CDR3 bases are TGTGCCAGTACCATAGAGTTCTACAATGAGCAGTTCTTC.

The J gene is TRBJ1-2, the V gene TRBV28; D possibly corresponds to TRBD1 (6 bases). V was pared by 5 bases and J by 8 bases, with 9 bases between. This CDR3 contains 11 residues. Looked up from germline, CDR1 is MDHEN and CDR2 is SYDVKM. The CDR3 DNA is TGTGCCAGCAGTCTAGGACAGGGCTACACCTTC. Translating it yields CASSLGQGYTF.

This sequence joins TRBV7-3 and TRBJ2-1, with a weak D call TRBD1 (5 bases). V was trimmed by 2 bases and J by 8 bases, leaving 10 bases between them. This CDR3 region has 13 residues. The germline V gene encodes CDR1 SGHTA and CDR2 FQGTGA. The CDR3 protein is CASSLQGRDEQFF. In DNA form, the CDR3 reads TGTGCCAGCAGCTTACAGGGCAGGGATGAGCAGTTCTTC.

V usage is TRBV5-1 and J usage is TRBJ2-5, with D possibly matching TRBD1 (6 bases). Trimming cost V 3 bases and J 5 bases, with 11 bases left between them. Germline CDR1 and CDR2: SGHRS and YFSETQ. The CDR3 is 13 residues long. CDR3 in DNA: TGCGCCAGCAGCTCAGGGGTTGATGAGACCCAGTACTTC. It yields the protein CASSSGVDETQYF.

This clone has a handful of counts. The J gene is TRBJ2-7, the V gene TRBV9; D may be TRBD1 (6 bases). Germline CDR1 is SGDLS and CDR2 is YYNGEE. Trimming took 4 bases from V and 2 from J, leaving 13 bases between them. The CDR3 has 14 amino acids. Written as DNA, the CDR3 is TGTGCCAGCAGCCCCGACAGGCCCCCCTACGAGCAGTACTTC. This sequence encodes CASSPDRPPYEQYF.

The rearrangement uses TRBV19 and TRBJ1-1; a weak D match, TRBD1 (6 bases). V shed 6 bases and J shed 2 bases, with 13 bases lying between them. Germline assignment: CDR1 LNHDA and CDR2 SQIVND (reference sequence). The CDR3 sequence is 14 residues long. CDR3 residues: CASSTQGLNTEAFF. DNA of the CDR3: TGTGCCAGTAGCACGCAGGGGTTAAACACTGAAGCTTTCTTT.

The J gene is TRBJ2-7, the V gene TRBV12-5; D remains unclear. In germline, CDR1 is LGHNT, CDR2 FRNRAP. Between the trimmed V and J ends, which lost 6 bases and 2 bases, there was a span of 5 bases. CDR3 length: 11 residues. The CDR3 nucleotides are TGTGCTAGTGGCCCTCCCTACGAGCAGTACTTC. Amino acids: CASGPPYEQYF.

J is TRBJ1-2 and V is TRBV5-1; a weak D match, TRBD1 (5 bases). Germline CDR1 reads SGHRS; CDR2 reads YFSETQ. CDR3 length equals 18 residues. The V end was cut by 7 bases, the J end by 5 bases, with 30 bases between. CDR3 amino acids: CASGEALWVTGAIYGYTF. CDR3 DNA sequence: TGCGCCAGCGGAGAGGCACTGTGGGTTACAGGCGCAATTTATGGCTACACCTTC. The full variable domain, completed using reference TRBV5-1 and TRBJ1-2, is KAGVTQTPRYLIKTRGQQVTLSCSPISGHRSVSWYQQTPGQGLQFLFEYFSETQRNKGNFPGRFSGRQFSNSRSEMNVSTLELGDSALYLCASGEALWVTGAIYGYTFGSGTRLTVV.

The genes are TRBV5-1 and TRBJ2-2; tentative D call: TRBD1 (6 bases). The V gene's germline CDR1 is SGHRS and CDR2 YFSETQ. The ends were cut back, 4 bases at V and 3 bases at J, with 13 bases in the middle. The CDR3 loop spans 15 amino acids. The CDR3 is CASSASGVYTGELFF. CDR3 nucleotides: TGCGCCAGCAGCGCGTCAGGGGTTTACACCGGGGAGCTGTTTTTT.

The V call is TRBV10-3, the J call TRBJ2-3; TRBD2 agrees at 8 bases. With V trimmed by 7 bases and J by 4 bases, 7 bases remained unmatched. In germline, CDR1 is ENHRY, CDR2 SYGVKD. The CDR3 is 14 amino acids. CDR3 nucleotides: TGTGCCATCAAAGGGGCGGGAGGCTCAGATACGCAGTATTTT. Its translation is CAIKGAGGSDTQYF.

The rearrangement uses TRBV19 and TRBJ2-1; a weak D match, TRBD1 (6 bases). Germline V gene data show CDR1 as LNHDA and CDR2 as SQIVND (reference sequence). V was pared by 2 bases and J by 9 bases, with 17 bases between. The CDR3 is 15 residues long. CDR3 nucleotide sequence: TGTGCCAGTAGTATAAGGGCCAGGGGACGTTCTGAGCAGTTCTTC. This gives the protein CASSIRARGRSEQFF.

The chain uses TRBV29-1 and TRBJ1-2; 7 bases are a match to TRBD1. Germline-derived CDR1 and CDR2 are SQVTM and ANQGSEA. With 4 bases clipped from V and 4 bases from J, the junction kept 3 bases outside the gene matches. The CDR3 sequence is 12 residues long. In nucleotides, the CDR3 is TGCAGCGTTGGGGACAGAAGCTATGGCTACACCTTC. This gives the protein CSVGDRSYGYTF.

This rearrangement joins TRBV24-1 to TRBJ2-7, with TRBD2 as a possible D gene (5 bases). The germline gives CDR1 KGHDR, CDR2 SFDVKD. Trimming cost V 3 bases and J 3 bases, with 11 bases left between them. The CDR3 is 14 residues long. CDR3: CATSDPSEGYEQYF. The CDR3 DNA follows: TGTGCCACCAGTGATCCGAGCGAGGGCTACGAGCAGTACTTC.